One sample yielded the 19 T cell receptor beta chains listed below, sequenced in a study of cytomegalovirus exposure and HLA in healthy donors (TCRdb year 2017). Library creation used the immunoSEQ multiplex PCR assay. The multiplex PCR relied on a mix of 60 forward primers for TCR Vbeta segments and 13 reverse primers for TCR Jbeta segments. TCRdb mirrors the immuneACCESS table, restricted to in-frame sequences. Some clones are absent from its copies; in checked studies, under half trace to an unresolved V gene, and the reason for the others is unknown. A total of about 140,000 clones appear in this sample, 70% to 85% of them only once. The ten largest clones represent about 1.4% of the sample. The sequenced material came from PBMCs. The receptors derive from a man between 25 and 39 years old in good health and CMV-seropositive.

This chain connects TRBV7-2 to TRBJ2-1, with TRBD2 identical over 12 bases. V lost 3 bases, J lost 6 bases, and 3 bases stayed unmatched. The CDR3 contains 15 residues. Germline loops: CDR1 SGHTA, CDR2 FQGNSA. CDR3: CASSFLAGGPNEQFF. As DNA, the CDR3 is TGTGCCAGCAGCTTCCTAGCGGGGGGGCCCAATGAGCAGTTCTTC.

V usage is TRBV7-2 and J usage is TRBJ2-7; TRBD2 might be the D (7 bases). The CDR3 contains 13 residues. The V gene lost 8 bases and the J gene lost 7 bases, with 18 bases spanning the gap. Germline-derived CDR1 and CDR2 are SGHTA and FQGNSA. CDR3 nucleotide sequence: TGTGCCAGCTTGAGCGGGAACAGGGAAGAGCAGTACTTC. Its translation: CASLSGNREEQYF.

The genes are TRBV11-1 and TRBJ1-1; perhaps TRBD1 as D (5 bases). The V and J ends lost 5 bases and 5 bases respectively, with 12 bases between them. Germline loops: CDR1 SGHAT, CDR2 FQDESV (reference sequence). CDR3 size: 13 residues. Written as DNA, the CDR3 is TGTGCCAGCAGCCCGCCCCGACAGACTGAAGCTTTCTTT. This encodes CASSPPRQTEAFF.

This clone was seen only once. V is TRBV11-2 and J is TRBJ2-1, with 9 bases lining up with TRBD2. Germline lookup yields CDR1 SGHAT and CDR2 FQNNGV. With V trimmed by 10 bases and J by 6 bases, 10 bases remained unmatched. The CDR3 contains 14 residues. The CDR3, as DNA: TGTGCCACCGCCCCAACTAGCGGGTCCAATGAGCAGTTCTTC. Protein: CATAPTSGSNEQFF.

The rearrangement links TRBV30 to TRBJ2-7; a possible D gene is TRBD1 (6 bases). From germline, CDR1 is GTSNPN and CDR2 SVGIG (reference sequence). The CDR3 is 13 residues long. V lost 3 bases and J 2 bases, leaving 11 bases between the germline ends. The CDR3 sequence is CAWRPGTTYEQYF. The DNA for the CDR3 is TGTGCCTGGAGACCAGGGACAACCTACGAGCAGTACTTC. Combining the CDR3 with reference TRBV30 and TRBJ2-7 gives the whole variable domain SQTIHQWPATLVQPVGSPLSLECTVEGTSNPNLYWYRQAAGRGLQLLFYSVGIGQISSEVPQNLSASRPQDRQFILSSKKLLLSDSGFYLCAWRPGTTYEQYFGPGTRLTVT.

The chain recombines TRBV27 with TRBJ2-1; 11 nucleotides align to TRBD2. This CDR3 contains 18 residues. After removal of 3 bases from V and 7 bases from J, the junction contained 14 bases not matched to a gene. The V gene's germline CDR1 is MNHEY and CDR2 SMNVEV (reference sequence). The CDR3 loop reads CASSFVPHGLAGGNEQFF. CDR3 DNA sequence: TGTGCCAGCAGTTTTGTCCCCCACGGGCTAGCGGGAGGAAATGAGCAGTTCTTC.

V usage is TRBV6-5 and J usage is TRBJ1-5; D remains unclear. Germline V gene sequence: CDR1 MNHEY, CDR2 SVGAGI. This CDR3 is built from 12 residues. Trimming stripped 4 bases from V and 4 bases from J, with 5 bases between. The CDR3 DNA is TGTGCCAGCAGTTGGAGAAATCAGCCCCAGCATTTT. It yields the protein CASSWRNQPQHF.

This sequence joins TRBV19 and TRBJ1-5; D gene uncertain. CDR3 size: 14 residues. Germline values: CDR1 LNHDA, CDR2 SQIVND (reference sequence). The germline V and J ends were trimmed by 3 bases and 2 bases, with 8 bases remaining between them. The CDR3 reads CASSIGPGNQPQHF. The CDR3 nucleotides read TGTGCCAGTAGTATTGGGCCAGGCAATCAGCCCCAGCATTTT.

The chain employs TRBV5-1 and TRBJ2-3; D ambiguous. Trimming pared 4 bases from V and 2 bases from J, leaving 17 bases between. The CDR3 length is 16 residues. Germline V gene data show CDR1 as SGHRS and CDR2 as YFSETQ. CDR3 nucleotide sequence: TGCGCCAGCAGCAACTCCCCTGGGCTCGCCACAGATACGCAGTATTTT. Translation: CASSNSPGLATDTQYF. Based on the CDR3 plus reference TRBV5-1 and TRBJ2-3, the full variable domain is KAGVTQTPRYLIKTRGQQVTLSCSPISGHRSVSWYQQTPGQGLQFLFEYFSETQRNKGNFPGRFSGRQFSNSRSEMNVSTLELGDSALYLCASSNSPGLATDTQYFGPGTRLTVL.

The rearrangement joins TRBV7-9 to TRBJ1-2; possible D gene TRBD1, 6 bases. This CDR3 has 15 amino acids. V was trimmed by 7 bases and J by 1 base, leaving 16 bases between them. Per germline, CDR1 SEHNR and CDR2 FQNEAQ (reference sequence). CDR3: CASTQKGGNNYGYTF. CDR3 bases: TGTGCCAGCACCCAAAAGGGGGGGAATAACTATGGCTACACCTTC.

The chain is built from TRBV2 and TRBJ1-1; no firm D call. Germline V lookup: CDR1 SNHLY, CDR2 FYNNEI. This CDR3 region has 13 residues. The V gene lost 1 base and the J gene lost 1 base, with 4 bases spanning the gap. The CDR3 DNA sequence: TGTGCCAGCAGTGAAGGAGGGAACACTGAAGCTTTCTTT. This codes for CASSEGGNTEAFF.

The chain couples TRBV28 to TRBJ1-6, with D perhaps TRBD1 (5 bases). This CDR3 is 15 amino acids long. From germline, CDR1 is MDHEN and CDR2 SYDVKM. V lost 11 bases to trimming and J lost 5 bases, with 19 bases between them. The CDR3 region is CALQGGQGNNSPLHF. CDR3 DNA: TGTGCCTTGCAAGGAGGGCAGGGTAATAATTCACCCCTCCACTTT.

Here the CDR3 DNA reads TGTGCCAGCTCCCGACTAGCAGATACGCAGTATTTT. Its translation: CASSRLADTQYF. This chain connects TRBV2 to TRBJ2-3; possible D gene TRBD2, 6 bases. The CDR3 runs 12 residues. Germline V CDR1 and CDR2: SNHLY, FYNNEI. V was clipped by 8 bases and J by 4 bases, with 10 bases between them.

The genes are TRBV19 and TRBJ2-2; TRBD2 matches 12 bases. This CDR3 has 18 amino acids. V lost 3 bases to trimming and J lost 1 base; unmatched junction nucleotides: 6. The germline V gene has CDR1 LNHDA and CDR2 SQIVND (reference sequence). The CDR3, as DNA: TGTGCCAGTAGTATTCGAGGACTAGCGGGGTTGAACACCGGGGAGCTGTTTTTT. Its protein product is CASSIRGLAGLNTGELFF.

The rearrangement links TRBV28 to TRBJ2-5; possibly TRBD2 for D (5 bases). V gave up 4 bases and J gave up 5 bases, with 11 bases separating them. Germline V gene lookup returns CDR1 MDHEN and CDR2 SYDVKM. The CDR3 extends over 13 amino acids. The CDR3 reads CASSSGSGETQYF. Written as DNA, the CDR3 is TGTGCCAGCAGTTCGGGGTCCGGGGAGACCCAGTACTTC.

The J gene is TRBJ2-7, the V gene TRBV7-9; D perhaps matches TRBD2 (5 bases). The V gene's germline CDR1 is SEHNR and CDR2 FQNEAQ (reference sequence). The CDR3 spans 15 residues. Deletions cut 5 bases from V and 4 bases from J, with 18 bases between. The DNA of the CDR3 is TGTGCCAGCAGCCCAAAGTCTAGGAGGACGTACGAGCAGTACTTC. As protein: CASSPKSRRTYEQYF.

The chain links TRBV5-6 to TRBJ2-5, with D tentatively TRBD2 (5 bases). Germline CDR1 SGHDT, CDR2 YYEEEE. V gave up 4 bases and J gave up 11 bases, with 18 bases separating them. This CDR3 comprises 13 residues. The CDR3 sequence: CASSRRVVGEQYF. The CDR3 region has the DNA TGTGCCAGCAGCCGGCGGGTGGTCGGGGAGCAGTACTTC.

The CDR3 protein is CASSSSTIYNEQFF. The CDR3 DNA follows: TGTGCCAGCAGCTCATCGACTATCTACAATGAGCAGTTCTTC. The V and J genes are TRBV7-2 and TRBJ2-1; TRBD2 might be the D (5 bases). This CDR3 is 14 amino acids long. Germline V gene lookup returns CDR1 SGHTA and CDR2 FQGNSA. V was shortened by 4 bases and J by 3 bases, with 10 bases between the two germline ends.

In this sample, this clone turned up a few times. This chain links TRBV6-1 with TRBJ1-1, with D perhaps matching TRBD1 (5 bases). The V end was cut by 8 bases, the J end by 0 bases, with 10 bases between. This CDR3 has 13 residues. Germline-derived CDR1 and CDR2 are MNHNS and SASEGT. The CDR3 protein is CASSEGLNTEAFF. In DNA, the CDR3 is TGTGCCAGCTCGGAGGGACTGAACACTGAAGCTTTCTTT.